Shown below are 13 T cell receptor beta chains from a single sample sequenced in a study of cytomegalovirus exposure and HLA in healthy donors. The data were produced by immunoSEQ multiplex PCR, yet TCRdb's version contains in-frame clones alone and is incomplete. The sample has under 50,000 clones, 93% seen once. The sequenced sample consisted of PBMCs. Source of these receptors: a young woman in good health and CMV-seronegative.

The chain's CDR3 is CASSFGDTQYF. The DNA of the CDR3 is TGTGCCAGCAGTTTCGGAGATACGCAGTATTTT. The chain recombines TRBV27 with TRBJ2-3; no definite D call. The CDR3 is 11 amino acids. The germline V gene has CDR1 MNHEY and CDR2 SMNVEV (reference sequence). Trimming took off 3 bases at V and 5 bases at J, with 3 bases between the two ends.

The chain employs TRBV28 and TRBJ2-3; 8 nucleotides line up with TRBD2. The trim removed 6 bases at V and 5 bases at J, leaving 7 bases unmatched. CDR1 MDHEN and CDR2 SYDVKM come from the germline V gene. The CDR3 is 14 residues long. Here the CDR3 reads CASSPGGAKDTQYF. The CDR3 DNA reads TGTGCCAGCAGCCCCGGGGGGGCAAAAGATACGCAGTATTTT.

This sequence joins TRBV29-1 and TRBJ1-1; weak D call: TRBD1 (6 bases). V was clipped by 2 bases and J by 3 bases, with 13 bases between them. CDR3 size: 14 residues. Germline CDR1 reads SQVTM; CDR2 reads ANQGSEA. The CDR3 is CSVETSGVHTEAFF. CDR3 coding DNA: TGCAGCGTTGAAACCTCAGGGGTCCACACTGAAGCTTTCTTT.

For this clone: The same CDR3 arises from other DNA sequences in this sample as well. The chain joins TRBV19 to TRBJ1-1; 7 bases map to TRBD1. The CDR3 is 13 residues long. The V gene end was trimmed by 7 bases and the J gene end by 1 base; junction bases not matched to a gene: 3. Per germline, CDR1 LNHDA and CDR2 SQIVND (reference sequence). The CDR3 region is CASTRTGNTEAFF. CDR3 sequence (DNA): TGTGCCAGTACTAGGACAGGGAACACTGAAGCTTTCTTT.

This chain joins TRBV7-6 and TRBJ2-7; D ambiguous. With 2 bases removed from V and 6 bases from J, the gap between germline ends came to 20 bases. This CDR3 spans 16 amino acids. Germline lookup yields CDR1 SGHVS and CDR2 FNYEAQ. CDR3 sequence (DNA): TGTGCCAGCAGCTTAATAGTAGGCGGAGTCGGATCCGAGCAGTACTTC. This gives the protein CASSLIVGGVGSEQYF.

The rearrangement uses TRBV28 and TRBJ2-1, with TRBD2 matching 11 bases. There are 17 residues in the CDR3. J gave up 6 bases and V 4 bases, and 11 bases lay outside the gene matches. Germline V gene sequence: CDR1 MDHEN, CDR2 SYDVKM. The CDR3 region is CASSSNKRTSGLNEQFF. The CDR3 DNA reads TGTGCCAGCAGTTCCAATAAGAGGACTAGCGGGCTCAATGAGCAGTTCTTC. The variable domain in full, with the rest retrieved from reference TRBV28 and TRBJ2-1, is DVKVTQSSRYLVKRTGEKVFLECVQDMDHENMFWYRQDPGLGLRLIYFSYDVKMKEKGDIPEGYSVSREKKERFSLILESASTNQTSMYLCASSSNKRTSGLNEQFFGPGTRLTVL.

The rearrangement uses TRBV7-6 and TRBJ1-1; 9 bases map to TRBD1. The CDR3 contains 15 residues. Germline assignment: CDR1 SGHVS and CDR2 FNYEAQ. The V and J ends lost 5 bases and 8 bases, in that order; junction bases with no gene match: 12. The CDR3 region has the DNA TGTGCCAGCAGCCTACAGGGACAGGGCCAAAAGGAAGCTTTCTTT. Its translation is CASSLQGQGQKEAFF.

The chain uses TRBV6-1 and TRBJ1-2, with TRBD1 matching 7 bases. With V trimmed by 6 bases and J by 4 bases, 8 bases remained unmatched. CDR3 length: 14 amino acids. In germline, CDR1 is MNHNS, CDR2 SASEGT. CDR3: CASRDTTGPYGYTF. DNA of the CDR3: TGTGCCAGCAGGGACACGACAGGGCCCTATGGCTACACCTTC.

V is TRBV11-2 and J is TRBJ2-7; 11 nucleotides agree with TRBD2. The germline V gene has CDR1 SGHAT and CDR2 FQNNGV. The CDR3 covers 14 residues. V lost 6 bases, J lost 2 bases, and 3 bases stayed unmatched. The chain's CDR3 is CASSTSGRTYEQYF. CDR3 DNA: TGTGCCAGCAGTACTAGCGGGAGAACCTACGAGCAGTACTTC.

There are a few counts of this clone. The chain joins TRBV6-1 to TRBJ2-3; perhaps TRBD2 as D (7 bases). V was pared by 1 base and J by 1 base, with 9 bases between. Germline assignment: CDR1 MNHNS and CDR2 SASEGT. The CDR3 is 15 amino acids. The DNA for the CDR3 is TGTGCCAGCAGTGAAGTAGGGGGGGGCACAGATACGCAGTATTTT. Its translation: CASSEVGGGTDTQYF.

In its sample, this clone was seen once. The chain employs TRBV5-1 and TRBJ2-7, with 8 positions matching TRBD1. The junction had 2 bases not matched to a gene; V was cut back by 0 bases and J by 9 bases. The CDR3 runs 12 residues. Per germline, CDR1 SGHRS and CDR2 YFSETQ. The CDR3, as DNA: TGCGCCAGCAGCTTGGGGGACAGGAGGCAGTACTTC. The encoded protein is CASSLGDRRQYF.

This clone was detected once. CDR3 amino acids: CASSVQGIIDTQYF. The CDR3 nucleotides read TGTGCCAGCAGCGTACAGGGGATTATAGATACGCAGTATTTT. The chain combines TRBV9 with TRBJ2-3, with D possibly being TRBD1 (6 bases). This CDR3 spans 14 amino acids. V lost 1 base and J lost 5, with 11 bases in between. Germline V gene sequence: CDR1 SGDLS, CDR2 YYNGEE. The entire variable domain, with the rest obtained from reference TRBV9 and TRBJ2-3, is as follows: DSGVTQTPKHLITATGQRVTLRCSPRSGDLSVYWYQQSLDQGLQFLIQYYNGEERAKGNILERFSAQQFPDLHSELNLSSLELGDSALYFCASSVQGIIDTQYFGPGTRLTVL.

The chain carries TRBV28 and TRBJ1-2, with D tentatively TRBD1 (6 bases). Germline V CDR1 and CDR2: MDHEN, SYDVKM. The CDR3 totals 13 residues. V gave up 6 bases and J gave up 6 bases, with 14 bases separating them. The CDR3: CASRLTGSDGYTF. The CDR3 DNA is TGTGCCAGCAGGCTGACAGGTTCGGATGGCTACACCTTC.